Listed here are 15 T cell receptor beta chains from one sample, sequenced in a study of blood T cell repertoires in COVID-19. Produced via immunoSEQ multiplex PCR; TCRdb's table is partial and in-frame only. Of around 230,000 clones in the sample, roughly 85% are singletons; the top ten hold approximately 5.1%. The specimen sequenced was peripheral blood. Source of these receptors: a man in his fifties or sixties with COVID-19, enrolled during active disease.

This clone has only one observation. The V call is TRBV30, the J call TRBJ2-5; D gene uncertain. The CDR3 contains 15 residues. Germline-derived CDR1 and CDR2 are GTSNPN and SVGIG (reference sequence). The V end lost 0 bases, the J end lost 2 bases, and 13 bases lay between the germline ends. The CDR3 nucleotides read TGTGCCTGGAGTGTACTATTTAAGAAACAAGAGACCCAGTACTTC. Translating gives CAWSVLFKKQETQYF.

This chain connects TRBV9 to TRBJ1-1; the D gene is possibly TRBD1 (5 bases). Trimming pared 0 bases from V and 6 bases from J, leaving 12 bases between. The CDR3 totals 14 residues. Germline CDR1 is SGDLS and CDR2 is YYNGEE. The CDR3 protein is CASSVGPGGAEAFF. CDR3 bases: TGTGCCAGCAGCGTAGGTCCGGGGGGAGCTGAAGCTTTCTTT.

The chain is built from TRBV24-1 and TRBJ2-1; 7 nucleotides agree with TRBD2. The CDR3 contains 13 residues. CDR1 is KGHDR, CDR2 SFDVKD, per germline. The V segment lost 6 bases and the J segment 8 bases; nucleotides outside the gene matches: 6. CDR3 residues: CATSYVLADEQFF. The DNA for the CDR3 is TGTGCCACCAGTTATGTCCTAGCGGATGAGCAGTTCTTC.

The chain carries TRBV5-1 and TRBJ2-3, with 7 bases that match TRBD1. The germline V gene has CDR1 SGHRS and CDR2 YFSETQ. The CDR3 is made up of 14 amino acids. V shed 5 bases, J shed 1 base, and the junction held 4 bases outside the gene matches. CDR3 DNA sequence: TGCGCCAGCAGACTCGGGACAGGCACAGATACGCAGTATTTT. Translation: CASRLGTGTDTQYF.

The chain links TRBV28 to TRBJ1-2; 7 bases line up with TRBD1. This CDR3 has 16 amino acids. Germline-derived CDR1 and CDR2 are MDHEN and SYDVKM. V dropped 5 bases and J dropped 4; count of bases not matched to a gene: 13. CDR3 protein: CASSPHSAQGGYGYTF. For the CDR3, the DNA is TGTGCCAGCAGTCCTCATTCGGCTCAGGGGGGCTATGGCTACACCTTC.

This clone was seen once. In nucleotides, the CDR3 is TGTGCCAGCAGTCCAGGGCTACCTAATGAAAAACTGTTTTTT. This encodes CASSPGLPNEKLFF. The chain recombines TRBV2 with TRBJ1-4; a possible D gene is TRBD1 (5 bases). Between the trimmed V and J ends, which lost 5 bases and 3 bases, there was a span of 10 bases. Germline-derived CDR1 and CDR2 are SNHLY and FYNNEI. The CDR3 length is 14 residues.

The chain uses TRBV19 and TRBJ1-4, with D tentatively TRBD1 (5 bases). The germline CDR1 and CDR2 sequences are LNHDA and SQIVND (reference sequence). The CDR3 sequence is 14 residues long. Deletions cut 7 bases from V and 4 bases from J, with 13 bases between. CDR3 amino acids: CASKTAGVNEKLFF. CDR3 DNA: TGTGCCAGTAAAACGGCGGGGGTTAATGAAAAACTGTTTTTT.

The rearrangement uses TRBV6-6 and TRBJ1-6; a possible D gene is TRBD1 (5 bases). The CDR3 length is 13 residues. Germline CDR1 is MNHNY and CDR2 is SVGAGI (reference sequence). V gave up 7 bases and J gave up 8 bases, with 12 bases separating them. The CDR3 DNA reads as TGTGCCAGCATCCGACAGCACGATTCACCCCTCCACTTT. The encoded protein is CASIRQHDSPLHF.

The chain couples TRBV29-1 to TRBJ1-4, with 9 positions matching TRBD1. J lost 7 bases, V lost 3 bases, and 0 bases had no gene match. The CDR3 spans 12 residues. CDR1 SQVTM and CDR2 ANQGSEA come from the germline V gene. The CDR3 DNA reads TGCAGCGTTGAGACAGGGGGTGAAAAACTGTTTTTT. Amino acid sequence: CSVETGGEKLFF.

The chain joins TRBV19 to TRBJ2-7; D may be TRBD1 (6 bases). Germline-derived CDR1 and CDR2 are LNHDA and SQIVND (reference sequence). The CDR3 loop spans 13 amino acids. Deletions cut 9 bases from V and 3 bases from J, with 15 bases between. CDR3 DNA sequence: TGTGCCAGGCCGGGACACAAAAACTACGAGCAGTACTTC. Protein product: CARPGHKNYEQYF.

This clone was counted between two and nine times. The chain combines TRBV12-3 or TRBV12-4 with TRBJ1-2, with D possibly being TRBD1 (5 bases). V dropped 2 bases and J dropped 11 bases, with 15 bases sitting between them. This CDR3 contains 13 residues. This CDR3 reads CASSLRGGRKYTF. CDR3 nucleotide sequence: TGTGCCAGCAGTTTACGGGGGGGTAGAAAATACACCTTC.

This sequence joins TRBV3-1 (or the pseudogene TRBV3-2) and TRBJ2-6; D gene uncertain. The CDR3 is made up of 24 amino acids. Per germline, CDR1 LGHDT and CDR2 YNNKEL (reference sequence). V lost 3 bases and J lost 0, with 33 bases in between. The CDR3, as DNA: TGTGCCAGCAGCCACACCCCCATAAAGGTCCCCGCGAGTTCCGTAGCCTCTGGGGCCAACGTCCTGACTTTC. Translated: CASSHTPIKVPASSVASGANVLTF.

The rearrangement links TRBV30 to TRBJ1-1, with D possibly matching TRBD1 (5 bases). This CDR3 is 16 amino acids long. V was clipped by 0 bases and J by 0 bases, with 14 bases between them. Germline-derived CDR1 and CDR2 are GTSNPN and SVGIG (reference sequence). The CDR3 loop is CAWSVQGGRVNTEAFF. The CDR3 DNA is TGTGCCTGGAGTGTCCAGGGTGGTCGGGTGAACACTGAAGCTTTCTTT.

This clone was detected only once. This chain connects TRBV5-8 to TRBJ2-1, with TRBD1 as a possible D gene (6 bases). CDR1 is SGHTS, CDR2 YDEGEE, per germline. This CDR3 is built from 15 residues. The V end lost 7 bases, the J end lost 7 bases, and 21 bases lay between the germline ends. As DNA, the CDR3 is TGTGCCAGCGGCCGGGACACCTTTCACCCAAATGAGCAGTTCTTC. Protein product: CASGRDTFHPNEQFF.

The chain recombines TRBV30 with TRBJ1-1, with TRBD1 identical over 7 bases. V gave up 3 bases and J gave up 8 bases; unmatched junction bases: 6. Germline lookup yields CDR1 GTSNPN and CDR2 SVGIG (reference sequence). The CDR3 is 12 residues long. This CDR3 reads CAWRPQQGEAFF. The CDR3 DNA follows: TGTGCCTGGAGGCCTCAACAGGGGGAAGCTTTCTTT.